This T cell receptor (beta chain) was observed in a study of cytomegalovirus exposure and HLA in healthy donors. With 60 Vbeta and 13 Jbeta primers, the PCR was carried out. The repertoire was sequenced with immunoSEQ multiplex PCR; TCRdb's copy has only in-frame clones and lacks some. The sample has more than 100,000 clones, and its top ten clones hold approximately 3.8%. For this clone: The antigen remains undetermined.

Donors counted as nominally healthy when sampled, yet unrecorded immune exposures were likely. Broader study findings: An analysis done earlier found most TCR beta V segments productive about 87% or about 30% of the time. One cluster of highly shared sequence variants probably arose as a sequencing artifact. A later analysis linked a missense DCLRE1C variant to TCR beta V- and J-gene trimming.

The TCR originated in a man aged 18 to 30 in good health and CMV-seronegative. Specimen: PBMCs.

CDR3 in DNA: TGTGCCAGCTCACCACTACAAGAAAGCGGTGAAAAACTGTTTTTT. It is translated as CASSPLQESGEKLFF. This chain links TRBV18 with TRBJ1-4, with no clear D. CDR3 length equals 15 residues. V was cut by 1 base and J by 7 bases, with 13 bases left in between. Germline CDR1 and CDR2: KGHSH and LQKENI.